These 5 T cell receptor beta chains came from one sample sequenced in a study of CD8 T cells in Susac syndrome. cDNA came from roughly 0.5 to 1 ug RNA primed by random hexamers. TCRdb fed the immunoSEQ multiplex PCR reads into MiXCR, producing one record per CDR3 protein. The sample includes 95,000 to 150,000 distinct CDR3 sequences, about 95% of them seen just once. What was sequenced was CD8+ T cells from PBMCs. These receptors all stem from a human donor with Susac syndrome.

The chain couples TRBV5-4 to TRBJ2-7; no clear D. There are 15 residues in the CDR3. V lost 4 bases and J lost 3, with 17 bases in between. Germline V gives CDR1 SGHNT, CDR2 YYREEE (reference sequence). This chain's CDR3 is CASSEDGSSLYEQYF. CDR3 bases: TGTGCCAGCAGCGAGGATGGCAGCTCCCTCTACGAGCAGTACTTC.

The CDR3 DNA reads as TGTGCCAGCAGCTACCGGGGCAGCTCCTATAATTCACCCCTCCACTTT. Residues: CASSYRGSSYNSPLHF. This chain joins TRBV5-8 and TRBJ1-6, with a tentative D call TRBD1 (5 bases). The CDR3 consists of 16 residues. V lost 3 bases and J lost 0, with 10 bases in between. Germline CDR1 and CDR2: SGHTS and YDEGEE.

The chain is built from TRBV12-3 or TRBV12-4 and TRBJ2-7; D perhaps matches TRBD2 (6 bases). The CDR3 runs 14 residues. Trimming stripped 6 bases from V and 2 bases from J, with 14 bases between. CDR3 sequence reads: CASSVAGPTYEQYF. CDR3 nucleotides: TGTGCCAGCAGCGTCGCGGGGCCGACCTACGAGCAGTACTTC.

The CDR3 region is CATTSGGETQYF. CDR3 DNA: TGTGCCACTACTAGCGGGGGTGAGACCCAGTACTTC. The chain uses TRBV10-3 and TRBJ2-5, with TRBD2 identical over 11 bases. CDR1 and CDR2 (germline): ENHRY, SYGVKD. The CDR3 extends over 12 amino acids. The V gene end was trimmed by 10 bases and the J gene end by 5 bases; junction bases not matched to a gene: 3.

The rearrangement uses TRBV7-2 and TRBJ2-5; either TRBD1 or TRBD2 may supply D (5 bases each). From germline, CDR1 is SGHTA and CDR2 FQGNSA. CDR3 size: 15 residues. V lost 1 base, J lost 5 bases, and 14 bases lay in between. The CDR3 DNA is TGTGCCAGCAGCTTAGGCCGGGGCAGTCAGGAGACCCAGTACTTC. Translating it yields CASSLGRGSQETQYF.